This record covers a single TCR beta chain. Antigen unknown. These data are taken from a study of long-term antiretroviral therapy in people with HIV. Study-level results: For ART adherence, viral resistance and therapy changes, no data were available. ART-treated samples gained diversity yet remained below transplant donor controls.

From germline, CDR1 is MNHNS and CDR2 SASEGT. Trimming removed 3 bases from V and 0 bases from J, with 11 bases in between. The CDR3 length is 15 residues. Assay version v3.0 of immunoSEQ was used, and it was run at survey level. Sequencing was designed to cover about 40,000-55,000 T-cell genomes in each sample. Some clones are missing from TCRdb's copy, which holds only in-frame ones; the method was immunoSEQ multiplex PCR. Among some 24,000 clones listed, roughly four fifths were seen once. Specimen: unsorted PBMCs, collected 0.7 years before starting antiretroviral therapy. The clonotype originates from a man aged 25 to 40 with HIV. The chain employs TRBV6-1 and TRBJ1-2; D remains unclear. The CDR3 here is CASSDWSTANYGYTF. CDR3 bases: TGTGCCAGCAGTGATTGGTCAACTGCTAACTATGGCTACACCTTC.